Listed below are T cell receptor beta chains from one sample, sequenced in a study of blood T cell repertoires in COVID-19. Sequencing was performed with immunoSEQ multiplex PCR; in TCRdb, only in-frame clones are kept and a portion is missing. The data show about 98,000 clones, 82% seen once. Sequenced: peripheral blood. Receptors originate from a man between 65 and 85 years old with active or convalescent COVID-19. CDR3s include the opening cysteine and the closing phenylalanine or tryptophan. A D gene is named only where the DNA matches it firmly. The size of a clone is reported for some rows only, either as once, few or many, or as a class for expanded clones.

D gene	J gene	clone size	V gene	CDR3 DNA	CDR3 protein
TRBD1	TRBJ1-5	-	TRBV4-1	TGCGCCAGCAGCCAAGTGTGGGACAGGGGGACAGGTCAGCCCCAGCATTTT	CASSQVWDRGTGQPQHF
TRBD1	TRBJ2-7	-	TRBV7-2	TGTGCCAGCAGCTTAGCGGGACAGGCCTCCTACGAGCAGTACTTC	CASSLAGQASYEQYF
-	TRBJ1-6	-	TRBV6-5	TGTGCCAGCAGGCCGGGTCCAAATTCACCCCTCCACTTT	CASRPGPNSPLHF
TRBD1	TRBJ2-2	-	TRBV6-2/TRBV6-3	TGTGCCAGCAGTTGGGACAGGGACGGGGAGCTGTTTTTT	CASSWDRDGELFF
TRBD1	TRBJ2-5	-	TRBV5-5	TGTGCCAGCAGCCACCTGACAGGGGGAGAGACCCAGTACTTC	CASSHLTGGETQYF
TRBD1	TRBJ1-4	-	TRBV5-1	TGCGCCAGCAGGCTGACAGGGGCGAATGAAAAACTGTTTTTT	CASRLTGANEKLFF
-	TRBJ2-7	few	TRBV10-2	TGCGCCAGCAGTAGAGTATCCTACGAGCAGTACTTC	CASSRVSYEQYF
-	TRBJ1-1	-	TRBV6-5	TGTGCCAGCAGTTACCACACAGACCTCCAAGCTTTCTTT	CASSYHTDLQAFF
TRBD2	TRBJ2-3	-	TRBV28	TGTGCCAGCAGTTTACTAGCGGGGGGCACAGATACGCAGTATTTT	CASSLLAGGTDTQYF
TRBD1	TRBJ2-2	-	TRBV11-3	TGTGCCAGCAGCATCGCCGGGACAGGGCTCGGGGAGCTGTTTTTT	CASSIAGTGLGELFF
-	TRBJ2-2	-	TRBV7-7	TGTGCTAGCAGCTTAGCACAGAACACCGGGGAGCTGTTTTTT	CASSLAQNTGELFF
-	TRBJ2-1	-	TRBV5-1	TGCGCCAGCAGCTCCCGGGAAAACAATGAGCAGTTCTTC	CASSSRENNEQFF
-	TRBJ1-4	-	TRBV7-7	TGTGCTAGCAGTACCGGGCCCGGGGGGGGTGAAAAACTGTTTTTT	CASSTGPGGGEKLFF
-	TRBJ2-7	-	TRBV24-1	TGTGCCACCAGCCTACAAGGGAGCGAGCAGTACTTC	CATSLQGSEQYF
TRBD2	TRBJ2-5	-	TRBV5-5	TGTGCCAGCAGCGTAGCCCCCGGTGGGACGGCGGGAGGGACCCAGTACTTC	CASSVAPGGTAGGTQYF
TRBD2	TRBJ2-2	few	TRBV4-3	TGCGCCAGCAGCCAAGATCCCGGGAGGGGGACCGGGGAGCTGTTTTTT	CASSQDPGRGTGELFF
TRBD1	TRBJ2-5	-	TRBV29-1	TGCAGCGTAGCCAAGGGACAGGGGGGGGAGACCCAGTACTTC	CSVAKGQGGETQYF
TRBD2	TRBJ2-7	-	TRBV14	TGTGCCAGCAGCCAAGGGCGGGGGTTGGCCTACGAGCAGTACTTC	CASSQGRGLAYEQYF
TRBD1	TRBJ1-4	-	TRBV7-9	TGTGCCAGCAGCGCGGACAGGGGGACTGAAAAACTGTTTTTT	CASSADRGTEKLFF
-	TRBJ2-2	-	TRBV29-1	TGCAGCGTTGCGGCCCGGACAGAAGCGAACACCGGGGAGCTGTTTTTT	CSVAARTEANTGELFF
-	TRBJ2-3	once	TRBV3-1/TRBV3-2	TGTGCCAGCAGCCGTCTAGGAGATACGCAGTATTTT	CASSRLGDTQYF
-	TRBJ2-7	few	TRBV9	TGTGCCAGCAGCCCCCGGCCGGCGGACAACTCCTACGAGCAGTACTTC	CASSPRPADNSYEQYF
-	TRBJ2-5	-	TRBV7-6	TGTGCCAGCAGCTTAGAAGGTAGCGCCCAGACCCAGTACTTC	CASSLEGSAQTQYF
-	TRBJ1-2	-	TRBV7-2	TGTGCCAGCAGCGCGTCACAGGGTCTTGGCTACATCTTC	CASSASQGLGYIF
-	TRBJ1-2	once	TRBV29-1	TGCAGCGTCACGGCCGGGACTGGGGACACCTTC	CSVTAGTGDTF
TRBD1	TRBJ2-2	few	TRBV9	TGTGCCAGCAGCCTAAACCCGGGACAGGGAACCGGGGAGCTGTTTTTT	CASSLNPGQGTGELFF
TRBD1	TRBJ2-7	-	TRBV4-2	TGTGCCAGCAGTCACAGGGGAGCCTACGAGCAGTACTTC	CASSHRGAYEQYF
TRBD2	TRBJ2-5	-	TRBV6-2/TRBV6-3	TGTGCCAGCAGTTACTCGAGCGGACTAGCGGACCAAGAGACCCAGTACTTC	CASSYSSGLADQETQYF
-	TRBJ2-2	-	TRBV18	TGTGCCAGCTTTCCAGCTCAGGGCGTTGCGAACACCGGGGAGCTGTTTTTT	CASFPAQGVANTGELFF
TRBD2	TRBJ2-1	-	TRBV6-5	TGTGCCAGCGGACTAGCGGACCTCACCTACAATGAGCAGTTCTTC	CASGLADLTYNEQFF
-	TRBJ1-3	-	TRBV5-6	TGTGCCAGCAGCTTGGGGGCGTCCGGAAACACCATATATTTT	CASSLGASGNTIYF
-	TRBJ1-2	once	TRBV6-5	TGTGCCAGCGGTAAGGGGAAGACTAACTATGGCTACACCTTC	CASGKGKTNYGYTF
TRBD1	TRBJ1-5	-	TRBV6-2/TRBV6-3	TGTGCCAGCAGTTACTCCGGGACAGGGTCTCCCCAGCATTTT	CASSYSGTGSPQHF
-	TRBJ1-2	few	TRBV6-5	TGTGCCAGCAGCGATAGGAGGAGGGCTAACTATGGCTACACCTTC	CASSDRRRANYGYTF
TRBD1	TRBJ1-3	-	TRBV16	TGTGCCAGCAGCCAATCGTCACAGGGGGGAAACACCATATATTTT	CASSQSSQGGNTIYF
-	TRBJ1-4	-	TRBV7-8	TGTGCCAGCAGCTTAGGTCGTTGGGGGGGCCTGGATGAAAAACTGTTTTTT	CASSLGRWGGLDEKLFF
TRBD2	TRBJ2-1	-	TRBV30	TGTGCCTGGACCTCGGGTAGCGGGGGGGCCGTATTGCGTGAGCAGTTCTTC	CAWTSGSGGAVLREQFF
-	TRBJ1-5	-	TRBV6-5	TGTGCCAGCAGCGCCAGGTCCAATCAGCCCCAGCATTTT	CASSARSNQPQHF
-	TRBJ2-7	-	TRBV5-4	TGTGCCAGCAGCTTGGATAGTCTGTACGAGCAGTACTTC	CASSLDSLYEQYF
TRBD1	TRBJ2-1	-	TRBV3-1/TRBV3-2	TGTGCCAGCAGTCCCGGACAGGGGGTGGGGGAGCAGTTCTTC	CASSPGQGVGEQFF
TRBD1	TRBJ2-7	few	TRBV2	TGTGCCAGCAGGGACAGGGGGCGGAACGAGCAGTACTTC	CASRDRGRNEQYF
TRBD1	TRBJ2-3	-	TRBV6-1	TGTGCCAGCAGTGAACCGGGACAGGGAACAGATACGCAGTATTTT	CASSEPGQGTDTQYF
-	TRBJ1-5	-	TRBV27	TGTGCCAGCAGAACCGGGACTAATCAGCCCCAGCATTTT	CASRTGTNQPQHF
TRBD1	TRBJ2-7	-	TRBV20-1	TGCAGTGCTAGTGGGACAGGGGCTTTCGAGCAGTACTTC	CSASGTGAFEQYF
-	TRBJ2-4	once	TRBV6-5	TGTGCCAGCAGGATCCCAGGGGAAAACATTCAGTACTTC	CASRIPGENIQYF
-	TRBJ2-2	many	TRBV5-1	TGCGCCAGCAGCTTGGGGCTAGTGAACACCGGGGAGCTGTTTTTT	CASSLGLVNTGELFF
-	TRBJ2-3	-	TRBV20-1	TGCAGTGCTAGTTACCCGAAGGGGATCACAGATACGCAGTATTTT	CSASYPKGITDTQYF
TRBD1	TRBJ1-3	-	TRBV30	TGTGCCTGGAGTTTGGGACAGGGGGCCTCTGGAAACACCATATATTTT	CAWSLGQGASGNTIYF
TRBD1	TRBJ1-2	-	TRBV3-1/TRBV3-2	TGTGCCAGCAGCCAGACAGGGACTGGCTACACCTTC	CASSQTGTGYTF
TRBD1	TRBJ1-6	-	TRBV19	TGTGCCAGTAGTCACGCCAGGGGGGAGGATAATTCACCCCTCCACTTT	CASSHARGEDNSPLHF
TRBD1	TRBJ2-7	-	TRBV11-3	TGTGCCAGCAGCCCACCGGGACAGGGCGGAAGCGAGCAGTACTTC	CASSPPGQGGSEQYF
TRBD2	TRBJ2-2	-	TRBV30	TGTGCCTGGAGGCGGCTGGACGGGGGGGTGAACACCGGGGAGCTGTTTTTT	CAWRRLDGGVNTGELFF
-	TRBJ2-7	-	TRBV19	TGTGCCAGTAGTATCTCCCAGGGCCACGAGCAGTACTTC	CASSISQGHEQYF
-	TRBJ1-1	-	TRBV19	TGTGCCAGTAAGGGGCGGACTGAAGCTTTCTTT	CASKGRTEAFF